The 15 T cell receptor beta chains below come from one sample, sequenced in a study of T-cell memory formation after mild COVID-19. TCRdb re-called the 5' RACE reads through MiXCR, storing one row per CDR3 protein. The data contain some 210,000 distinct CDR3 sequences, roughly a tenth of them singletons. Sequences were obtained from PBMCs or a T cell subset sorted from them (not recorded which). These receptors came from a man between 18 and 29 years old who had mild COVID-19 (a few samples of this study predate the infection). Cell type and time point are not known.

V and J are TRBV6-5 and TRBJ2-6; TRBD1 aligns across 7 bases. Germline V CDR1 and CDR2: MNHEY, SVGAGI. V trimming: 4 bases; J trimming: 0 bases; junction bases outside the gene matches: 6. The CDR3 is made up of 17 amino acids. CDR3 loop: CASSWTGVSSGANVLTF. The CDR3 DNA reads as TGTGCCAGCAGTTGGACAGGAGTGTCCTCTGGGGCCAACGTCCTGACTTTC.

This clonotype showed up many times. The genes are TRBV7-2 and TRBJ2-3; tentatively, D is TRBD1 (6 bases). The CDR3 has 12 residues. The germline V and J ends were trimmed by 11 bases and 2 bases, with 11 bases remaining between them. The germline gives CDR1 SGHTA, CDR2 FQGNSA. The CDR3 coding sequence is TGTGCCTCGGGGACAACCACAGATACGCAGTATTTT. This gives the protein CASGTTTDTQYF.

This rearrangement joins TRBV6-2 or TRBV6-3 to TRBJ2-7; 7 nucleotides line up with TRBD1. This CDR3 is built from 12 residues. Germline CDR1 and CDR2: MNHEY and SVGEGT. V lost 6 bases, J lost 7 bases, and 6 bases stayed unmatched. CDR3 bases: TGTGCCAGCAGGAGAAGACAGGGAGAGCAGTACTTC. As protein: CASRRRQGEQYF.

This clonotype was counted a few times. The chain carries TRBV12-3 or TRBV12-4 and TRBJ2-5; the D is unclear. This CDR3 contains 14 residues. With 5 bases removed from V and 1 base from J, the gap between germline ends came to 11 bases. CDR3 loop: CASSLRARQETQYF. CDR3 coding DNA: TGTGCCAGCAGTCTCCGGGCCCGCCAAGAGACCCAGTACTTC.

This clonotype occurred many times. This chain connects TRBV5-1 to TRBJ2-2, with 11 bases matching TRBD2. This CDR3 is 15 amino acids long. With V trimmed by 0 bases and J by 10 bases, 5 bases remained unmatched. Germline CDR1 reads SGHRS; CDR2 reads YFSETQ. The CDR3 sequence is CASSLGLAGYMELFF. The CDR3 DNA reads as TGCGCCAGCAGCTTGGGACTAGCGGGGTACATGGAGCTGTTTTTT.

V is TRBV5-6 and J is TRBJ2-5; D is possibly TRBD1 or TRBD2 (6 bases each). The germline gives CDR1 SGHDT, CDR2 YYEEEE. This CDR3 is built from 16 residues. With 3 bases removed from V and 5 bases from J, the gap between germline ends came to 20 bases. This CDR3 reads CASSWGAGRVGETQYF. In DNA, the CDR3 is TGTGCCAGCAGCTGGGGGGCAGGCCGGGTTGGTGAGACCCAGTACTTC.

There are many counts of this clonotype. This rearrangement joins TRBV4-2 to TRBJ1-2; D remains ambiguous. The CDR3 is 14 residues long. V was clipped by 3 bases and J by 5 bases, with 13 bases between them. CDR1 is LGHNA, CDR2 YNFKEQ, per germline. CDR3 nucleotide sequence: TGTGCCAGCAGCCAGGGCTCTTTAGGGTATGGCTACACCTTC. Protein product: CASSQGSLGYGYTF.

The chain uses TRBV4-3 and TRBJ2-6; D is possibly TRBD1 (5 bases). This CDR3 region has 17 residues. Trimming pared 0 bases from V and 2 bases from J, leaving 11 bases between. The V gene's germline CDR1 is LGHNA and CDR2 YSLEER. Written as DNA, the CDR3 is TGCGCCAGCAGCCAAGAGCCCTCAGGGACTGGGGCCAACGTCCTGACTTTC. Translated: CASSQEPSGTGANVLTF.

The genes are TRBV30 and TRBJ1-2; D is uncertain. Germline-derived CDR1 and CDR2 are GTSNPN and SVGIG (reference sequence). This CDR3 has 13 amino acids. Trimming pared 0 bases from V and 4 bases from J, leaving 9 bases between. The CDR3 DNA follows: TGTGCCTGGAGTGTAAACTCCCCCTATGGCTACACCTTC. Translation: CAWSVNSPYGYTF.

The rearrangement uses TRBV5-1 and TRBJ1-5; unclear D gene. The ends were cut back, 0 bases at V and 3 bases at J, with 4 bases in the middle. Germline V gene data show CDR1 as SGHRS and CDR2 as YFSETQ. The CDR3 spans 13 residues. The CDR3 reads CASSLEHNQPQHF. Written as DNA, the CDR3 is TGCGCCAGCAGCTTGGAACACAATCAGCCCCAGCATTTT.

This clonotype was seen at least ten times. This chain links TRBV7-2 with TRBJ2-3; tentative D call: TRBD2 (5 bases). Trimming took 7 bases from V and 5 from J, leaving 19 bases between them. This CDR3 spans 15 amino acids. Germline V gives CDR1 SGHTA, CDR2 FQGNSA. CDR3 nucleotides: TGTGCCAGCACCCTTGTAGCGCGGTGGGGAGATACGCAGTATTTT. It codes for CASTLVARWGDTQYF.

This clonotype was seen more than once but under ten times. The chain joins TRBV7-9 to TRBJ2-5; D possibly uses TRBD1 or TRBD2 (6 bases each). CDR3 length equals 14 residues. V gave up 5 bases and J gave up 2 bases, with 12 bases separating them. Per the germline V gene, CDR1 is SEHNR and CDR2 is FQNEAQ (reference sequence). The CDR3, as DNA: TGTGCCAGCAGCCACACAGGGACTCAAGAGACCCAGTACTTC. Its protein is CASSHTGTQETQYF.

This clonotype was observed at least ten times. The chain employs TRBV5-1 and TRBJ2-1; 11 bases agree with TRBD1. Germline CDR1 is SGHRS and CDR2 is YFSETQ. This CDR3 has 15 residues. V was pared by 4 bases and J by 8 bases, with 8 bases of the junction left unmatched. The CDR3 nucleotides read TGCGCCAGCAGCCCCGGAGGACAGGGGGCCTATGAGCAGTTCTTC. Its protein product is CASSPGGQGAYEQFF.

The V and J genes are TRBV4-1 and TRBJ1-5; no clear D. The CDR3 has 21 amino acids. Trimming took 3 bases from V and 5 from J, leaving 32 bases between them. Looked up from germline, CDR1 is MGHRA and CDR2 is YSYEKL. CDR3 DNA: TGCGCCAGCAGCCATGACCTTGGGTCTGTAGACCGCCTGAATTTAGATCAGCCCCAGCATTTT. This sequence encodes CASSHDLGSVDRLNLDQPQHF.

V and J are TRBV2 and TRBJ1-2; D unclear. The CDR3 sequence is 12 residues long. CDR1 and CDR2 (germline): SNHLY, FYNNEI. V gave up 5 bases and J gave up 3 bases, with 7 bases separating them. CDR3 in amino acids: CASSPMDYGYTF. Written as DNA, the CDR3 is TGTGCCAGCAGTCCCATGGACTATGGCTACACCTTC.